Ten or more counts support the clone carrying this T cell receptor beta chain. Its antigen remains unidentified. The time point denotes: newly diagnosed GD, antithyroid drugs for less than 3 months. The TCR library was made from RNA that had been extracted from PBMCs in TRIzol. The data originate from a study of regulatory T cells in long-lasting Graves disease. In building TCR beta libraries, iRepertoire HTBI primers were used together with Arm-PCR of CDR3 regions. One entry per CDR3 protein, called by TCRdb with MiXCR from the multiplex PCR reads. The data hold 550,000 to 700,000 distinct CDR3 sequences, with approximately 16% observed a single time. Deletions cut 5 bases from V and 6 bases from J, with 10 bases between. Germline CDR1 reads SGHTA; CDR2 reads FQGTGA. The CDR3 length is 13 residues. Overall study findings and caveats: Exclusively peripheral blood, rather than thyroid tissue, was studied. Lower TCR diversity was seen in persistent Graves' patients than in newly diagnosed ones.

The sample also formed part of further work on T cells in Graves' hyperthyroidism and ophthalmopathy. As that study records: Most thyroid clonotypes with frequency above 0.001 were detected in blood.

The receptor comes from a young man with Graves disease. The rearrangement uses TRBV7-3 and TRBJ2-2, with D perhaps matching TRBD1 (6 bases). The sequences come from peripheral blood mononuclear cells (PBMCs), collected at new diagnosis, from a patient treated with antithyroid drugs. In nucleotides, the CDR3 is TGTGCCAGCAGCCCCAGGGGCGCCGGGGAGCTGTTTTTT. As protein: CASSPRGAGELFF.